The 3 T cell receptor beta chains reported below all come from one sample, sequenced in a study of cytomegalovirus exposure and HLA in healthy donors (dated 2017 in TCRdb). The library relied on the immunoSEQ multiplex PCR assay. For the multiplex PCR, a mixture combining 60 forward primers for TCR Vbeta segments and 13 reverse primers for TCR Jbeta segments was used. TCRdb retrieved this table from immuneACCESS and kept in-frame rearrangements only. Not all clones are present; in checked studies, unresolved V genes account for under half, and no reason is known for the remainder. The sample table records about 57,000 clones; roughly 84% of these occur just once. 2.5% to 3.5% of the sample lies in the top ten. The specimen sequenced was PBMCs. The receptors were gathered from a woman in her 30s in good health and CMV-seronegative.

This chain connects TRBV7-9 to TRBJ2-5, with D perhaps TRBD1 (7 bases). CDR1 and CDR2 from the germline V gene are SEHNR and FQNEAQ (reference sequence). The CDR3 consists of 15 residues. Trimming removed 1 base at V and 4 bases at J, with 13 bases between. CDR3 DNA: TGTGCCAGCAGCTTAGTTCAGGGGGGAGGAGAGACCCAGTACTTC. Residues: CASSLVQGGGETQYF. Full variable domain (missing parts from reference TRBV7-9 and TRBJ2-5): DTGVSQNPRHKITKRGQNVTFRCDPISEHNRLYWYRQTLGQGPEFLTYFQNEAQLEKSRLLSDRFSAERPKGSFSTLEIQRTEQGDSAMYLCASSLVQGGGETQYFGPGTRLLVL.

The rearrangement joins TRBV10-3 to TRBJ2-2, with D uncertain. The CDR3 runs to 14 residues. Trimming shortened V by 4 bases and J by 1 base, and 7 bases separated the two germline ends. Germline V CDR1 and CDR2: ENHRY, SYGVKD. The CDR3 region has the DNA TGTGCCATCAGTGGCGGTGGGAACACCGGGGAGCTGTTTTTT. It codes for CAISGGGNTGELFF.

As to this clone: Within the sample, other DNA sequences also encode this same CDR3. The rearrangement uses TRBV4-3 and TRBJ1-1, with D tentatively TRBD1 (6 bases). V lost 0 bases, J lost 2 bases, and 7 bases lay in between. CDR1 is LGHNA, CDR2 YSLEER, per germline. This CDR3 spans 14 amino acids. CDR3 in amino acids: CASSQDRGNTEAFF. The CDR3, as DNA: TGCGCCAGCAGCCAAGACAGGGGAAACACTGAAGCTTTCTTT.